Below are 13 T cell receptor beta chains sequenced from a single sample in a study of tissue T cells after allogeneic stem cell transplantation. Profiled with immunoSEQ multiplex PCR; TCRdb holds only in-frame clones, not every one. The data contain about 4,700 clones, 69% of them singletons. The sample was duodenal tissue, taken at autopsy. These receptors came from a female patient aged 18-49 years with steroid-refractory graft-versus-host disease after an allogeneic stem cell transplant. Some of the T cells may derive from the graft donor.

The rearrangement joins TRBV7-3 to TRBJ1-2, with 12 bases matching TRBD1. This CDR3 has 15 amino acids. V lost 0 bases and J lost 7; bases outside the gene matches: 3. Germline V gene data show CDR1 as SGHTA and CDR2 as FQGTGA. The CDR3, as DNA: TGTGCCAGCAGCTTAACGGGGACAGGGGGCGTTGGCTACACCTTC. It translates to CASSLTGTGGVGYTF.

The CDR3 spells CASSSSGTDTQYF. CDR3 bases: TGTGCCAGCAGTTCCTCCGGCACAGATACGCAGTATTTT. The chain uses TRBV12-3 or TRBV12-4 and TRBJ2-3; D gene ambiguous. The CDR3 has 13 residues. The V end was cut by 4 bases, the J end by 1 base, with 6 bases between.

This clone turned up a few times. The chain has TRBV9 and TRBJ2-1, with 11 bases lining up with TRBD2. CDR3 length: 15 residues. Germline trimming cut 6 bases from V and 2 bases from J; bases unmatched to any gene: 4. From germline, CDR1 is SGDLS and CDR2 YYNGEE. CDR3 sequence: CASTVGLAAYNEQFF. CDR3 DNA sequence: TGTGCCAGCACTGTGGGACTAGCGGCCTACAATGAGCAGTTCTTC.

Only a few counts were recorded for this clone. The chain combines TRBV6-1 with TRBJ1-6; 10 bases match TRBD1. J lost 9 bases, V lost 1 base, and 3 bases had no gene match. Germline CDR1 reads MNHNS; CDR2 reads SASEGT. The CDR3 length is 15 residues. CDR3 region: CASSEGTGGRSPLHF. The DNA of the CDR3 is TGTGCCAGCAGTGAAGGGACAGGGGGACGTTCACCCCTCCACTTT.

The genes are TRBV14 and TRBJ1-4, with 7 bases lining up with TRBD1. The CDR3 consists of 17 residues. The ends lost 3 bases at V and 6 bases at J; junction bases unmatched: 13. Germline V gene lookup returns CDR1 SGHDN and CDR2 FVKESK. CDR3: CASSHSTWDSPYEKLFF. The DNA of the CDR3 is TGTGCCAGCAGCCATTCAACCTGGGACAGCCCGTATGAAAAACTGTTTTTT.

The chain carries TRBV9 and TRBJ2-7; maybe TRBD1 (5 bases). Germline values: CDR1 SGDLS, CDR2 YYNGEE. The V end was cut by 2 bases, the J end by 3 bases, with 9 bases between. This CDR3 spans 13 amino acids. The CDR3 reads CASSVGQDYEQYF. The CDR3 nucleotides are TGTGCCAGCAGCGTGGGGCAAGACTACGAGCAGTACTTC.

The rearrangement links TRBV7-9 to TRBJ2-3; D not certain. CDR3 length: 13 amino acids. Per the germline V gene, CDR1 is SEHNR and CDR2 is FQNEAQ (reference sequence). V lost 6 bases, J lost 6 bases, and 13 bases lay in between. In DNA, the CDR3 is TGTGCCAGCAGTAACTTTCATGCCGATACGCAGTATTTT. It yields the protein CASSNFHADTQYF.

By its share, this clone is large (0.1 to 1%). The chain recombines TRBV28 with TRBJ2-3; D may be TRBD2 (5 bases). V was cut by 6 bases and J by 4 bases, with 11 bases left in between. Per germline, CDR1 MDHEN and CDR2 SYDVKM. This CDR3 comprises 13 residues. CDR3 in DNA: TGTGCCAGCAGGTTGATGGGAGCAGATACGCAGTATTTT. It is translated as CASRLMGADTQYF.

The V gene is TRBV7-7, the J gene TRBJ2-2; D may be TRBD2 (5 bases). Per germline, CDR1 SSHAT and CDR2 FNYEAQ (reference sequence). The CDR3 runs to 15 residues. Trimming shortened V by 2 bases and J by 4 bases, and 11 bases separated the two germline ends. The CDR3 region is CASSLRIGGTGELFF. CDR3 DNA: TGTGCCAGCAGCTTAAGAATAGGAGGCACCGGGGAGCTGTTTTTT.

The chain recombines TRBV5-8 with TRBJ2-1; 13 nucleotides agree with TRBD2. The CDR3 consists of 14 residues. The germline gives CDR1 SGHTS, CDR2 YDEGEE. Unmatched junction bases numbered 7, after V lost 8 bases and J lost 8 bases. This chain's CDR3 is CASSGLAGYDEQFF. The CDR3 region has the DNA TGTGCCAGTTCGGGACTAGCGGGATACGATGAGCAGTTCTTC.

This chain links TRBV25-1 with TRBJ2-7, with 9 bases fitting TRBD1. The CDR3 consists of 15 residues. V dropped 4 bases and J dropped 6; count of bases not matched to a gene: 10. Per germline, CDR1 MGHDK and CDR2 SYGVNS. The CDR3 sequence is CASSGTPRTGAEQYF. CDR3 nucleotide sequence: TGTGCCAGCAGTGGGACCCCCCGGACAGGGGCCGAGCAGTACTTC.

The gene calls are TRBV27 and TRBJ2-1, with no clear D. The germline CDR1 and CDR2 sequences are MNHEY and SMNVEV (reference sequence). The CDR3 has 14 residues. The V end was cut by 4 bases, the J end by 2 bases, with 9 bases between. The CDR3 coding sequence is TGTGCCAGCAGTTGGGCCAGTCCCTACAATGAGCAGTTCTTC. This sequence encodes CASSWASPYNEQFF.

CDR3 DNA: TGCGCCAGCAGCCCCCCCGGACAGGGGCCTTGGAGCTCCTATAATTCACCCCTCCACTTT. Translated, it gives CASSPPGQGPWSSYNSPLHF. The chain combines TRBV4-1 with TRBJ1-6; TRBD1 aligns across 9 bases. The CDR3 is 20 amino acids. The junction had 13 bases not matched to a gene; V was cut back by 4 bases and J by 0 bases. In germline, CDR1 is MGHRA, CDR2 YSYEKL.